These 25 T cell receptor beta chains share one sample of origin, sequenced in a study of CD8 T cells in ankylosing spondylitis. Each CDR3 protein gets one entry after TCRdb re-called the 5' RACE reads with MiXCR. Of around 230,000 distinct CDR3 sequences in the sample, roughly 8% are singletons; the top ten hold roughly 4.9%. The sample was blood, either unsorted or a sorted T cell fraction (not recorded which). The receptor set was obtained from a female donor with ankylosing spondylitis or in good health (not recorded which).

The CDR3 sequence is CSVESGPHVYEQYF. The CDR3 nucleotides read TGCAGCGTTGAGTCTGGACCCCACGTCTACGAGCAGTACTTC. This rearrangement joins TRBV29-1 to TRBJ2-7; no reliable D call. V was cut by 3 bases and J by 3 bases, with 15 bases left in between. Germline lookup yields CDR1 SQVTM and CDR2 ANQGSEA. The CDR3 contains 14 residues.

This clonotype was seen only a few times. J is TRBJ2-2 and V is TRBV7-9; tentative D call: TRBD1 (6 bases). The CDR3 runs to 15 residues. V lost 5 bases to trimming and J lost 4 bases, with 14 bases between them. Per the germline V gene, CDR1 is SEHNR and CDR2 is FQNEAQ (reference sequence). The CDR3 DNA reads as TGTGCCAGCAGCCGAGGACAGCTACTCACCGGGGAGCTGTTTTTT. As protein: CASSRGQLLTGELFF.

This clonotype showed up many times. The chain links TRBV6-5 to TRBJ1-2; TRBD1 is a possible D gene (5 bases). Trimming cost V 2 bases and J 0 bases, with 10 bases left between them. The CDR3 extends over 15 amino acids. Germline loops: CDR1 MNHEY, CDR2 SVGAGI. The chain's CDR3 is CASSYTGLANYGYTF. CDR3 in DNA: TGTGCCAGCAGTTACACAGGACTAGCTAACTATGGCTACACCTTC.

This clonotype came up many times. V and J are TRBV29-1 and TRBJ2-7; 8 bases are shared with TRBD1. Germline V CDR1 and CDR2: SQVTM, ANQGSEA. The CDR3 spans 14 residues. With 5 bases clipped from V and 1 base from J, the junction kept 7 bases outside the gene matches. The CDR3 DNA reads TGCAGCGTTCAGGGACAGGTCAGTTCCTACGAGCAGTACTTC. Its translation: CSVQGQVSSYEQYF.

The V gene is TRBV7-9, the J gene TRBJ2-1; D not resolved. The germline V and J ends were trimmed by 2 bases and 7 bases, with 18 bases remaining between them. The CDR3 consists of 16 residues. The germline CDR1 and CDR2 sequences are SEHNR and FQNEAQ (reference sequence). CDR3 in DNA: TGTGCCAGCAGCTTATCCCTTTTCCATCCTGGGAATGAGCAGTTCTTC. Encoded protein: CASSLSLFHPGNEQFF. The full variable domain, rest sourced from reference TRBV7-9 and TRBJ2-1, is DTGVSQNPRHKITKRGQNVTFRCDPISEHNRLYWYRQTLGQGPEFLTYFQNEAQLEKSRLLSDRFSAERPKGSFSTLEIQRTEQGDSAMYLCASSLSLFHPGNEQFFGPGTRLTVL.

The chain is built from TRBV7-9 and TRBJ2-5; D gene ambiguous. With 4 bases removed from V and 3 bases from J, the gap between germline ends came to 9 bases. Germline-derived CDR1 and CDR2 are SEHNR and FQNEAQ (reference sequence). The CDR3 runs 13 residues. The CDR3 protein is CASSYSIEETQYF. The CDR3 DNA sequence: TGTGCCAGCAGCTACTCGATAGAAGAGACCCAGTACTTC.

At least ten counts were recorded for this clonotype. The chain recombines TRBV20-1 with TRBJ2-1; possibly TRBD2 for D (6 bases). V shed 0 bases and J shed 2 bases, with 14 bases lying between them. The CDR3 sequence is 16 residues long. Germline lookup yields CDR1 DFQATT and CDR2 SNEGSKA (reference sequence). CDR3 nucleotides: TGCAGTGCTAGAGATAGTGTGACTAGTCCCTACAATGAGCAGTTCTTC. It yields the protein CSARDSVTSPYNEQFF.

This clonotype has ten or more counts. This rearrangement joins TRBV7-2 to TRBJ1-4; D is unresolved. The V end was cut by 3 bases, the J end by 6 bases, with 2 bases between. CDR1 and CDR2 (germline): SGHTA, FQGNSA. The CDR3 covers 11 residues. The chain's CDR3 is CASSFHEKLFF. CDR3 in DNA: TGTGCCAGCAGCTTCCATGAAAAACTGTTTTTT.

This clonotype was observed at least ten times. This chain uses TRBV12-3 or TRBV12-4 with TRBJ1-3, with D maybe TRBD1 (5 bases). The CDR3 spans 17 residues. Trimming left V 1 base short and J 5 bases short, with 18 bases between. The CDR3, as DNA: TGTGCCAGCAGTTTAGAGGGACCTTGGGAGCTCAGAAACACCATATATTTT. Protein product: CASSLEGPWELRNTIYF.

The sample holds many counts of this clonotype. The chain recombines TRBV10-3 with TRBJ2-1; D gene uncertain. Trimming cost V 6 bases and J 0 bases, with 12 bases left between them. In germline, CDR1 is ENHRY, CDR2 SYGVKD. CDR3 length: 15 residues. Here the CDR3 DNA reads TGTGCCATCAGGGAAGACCGAAACTCCTACAATGAGCAGTTCTTC. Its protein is CAIREDRNSYNEQFF.

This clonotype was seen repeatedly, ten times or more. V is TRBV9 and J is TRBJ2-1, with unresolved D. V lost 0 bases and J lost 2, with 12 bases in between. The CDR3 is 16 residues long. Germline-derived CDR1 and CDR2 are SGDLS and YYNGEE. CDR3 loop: CASSVEARLAYNEQFF. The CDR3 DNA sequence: TGTGCCAGCAGCGTAGAGGCTAGACTGGCCTACAATGAGCAGTTCTTC. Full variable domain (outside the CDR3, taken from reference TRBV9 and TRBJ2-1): DSGVTQTPKHLITATGQRVTLRCSPRSGDLSVYWYQQSLDQGLQFLIQYYNGEERAKGNILERFSAQQFPDLHSELNLSSLELGDSALYFCASSVEARLAYNEQFFGPGTRLTVL.

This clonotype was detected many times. CDR3 sequence reads: CASSYSTGQGEKLFF. The CDR3 bases are TGTGCCAGCAGTTACTCGACAGGGCAAGGTGAAAAACTGTTTTTT. The rearrangement links TRBV6-5 to TRBJ1-4; 7 bases agree with TRBD1. V trimming: 0 bases; J trimming: 7 bases; junction bases outside the gene matches: 5. Germline lookup yields CDR1 MNHEY and CDR2 SVGAGI. The CDR3 length is 15 residues.

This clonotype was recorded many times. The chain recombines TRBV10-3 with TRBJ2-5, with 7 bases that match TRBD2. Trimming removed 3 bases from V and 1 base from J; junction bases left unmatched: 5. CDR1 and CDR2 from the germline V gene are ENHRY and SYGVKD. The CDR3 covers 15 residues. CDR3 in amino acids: CAISDPGGGQETQYF. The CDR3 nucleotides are TGTGCCATCAGTGATCCTGGGGGGGGCCAAGAGACCCAGTACTTC.

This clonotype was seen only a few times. In DNA, the CDR3 is TGTGCCAGCACGGTTGACAGGGGGTTGAATCAGCCCCAGCATTTT. It encodes CASTVDRGLNQPQHF. This sequence joins TRBV2 and TRBJ1-5; 9 bases match TRBD1. V lost 7 bases and J lost 4; bases outside the gene matches: 8. Germline V gene sequence: CDR1 SNHLY, CDR2 FYNNEI. The CDR3 runs to 15 residues. The full variable domain, in which reference TRBV2 and TRBJ1-5 provide the parts outside the CDR3, is EPEVTQTPSHQVTQMGQEVILRCVPISNHLYFYWYRQILGQKVEFLVSFYNNEISEKSEIFDDQFSVERPDGSNFTLKIRSTKLEDSAMYFCASTVDRGLNQPQHFGDGTRLSIL.

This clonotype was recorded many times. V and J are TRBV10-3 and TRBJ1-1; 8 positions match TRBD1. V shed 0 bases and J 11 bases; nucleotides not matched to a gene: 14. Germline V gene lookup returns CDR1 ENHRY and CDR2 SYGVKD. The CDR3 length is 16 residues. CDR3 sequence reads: CAISESQDRAKLRAFF. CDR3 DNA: TGTGCCATCAGTGAGTCGCAGGACAGGGCGAAACTCCGGGCTTTCTTT.

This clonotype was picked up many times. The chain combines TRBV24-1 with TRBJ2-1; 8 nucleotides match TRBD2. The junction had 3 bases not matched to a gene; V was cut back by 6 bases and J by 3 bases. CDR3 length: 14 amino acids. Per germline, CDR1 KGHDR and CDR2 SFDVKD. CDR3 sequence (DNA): TGTGCCACCAGTTCGAGCGGGAGCTACAATGAGCAGTTCTTC. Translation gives CATSSSGSYNEQFF.

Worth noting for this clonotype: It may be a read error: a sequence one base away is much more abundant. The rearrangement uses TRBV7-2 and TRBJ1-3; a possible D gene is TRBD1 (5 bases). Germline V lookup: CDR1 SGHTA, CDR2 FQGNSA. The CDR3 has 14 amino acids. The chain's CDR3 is CAGSRDPEEHTIYF. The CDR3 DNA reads TGTGCCGGCAGTCGGGACCCCGAGGAGCACACCATATATTTT.

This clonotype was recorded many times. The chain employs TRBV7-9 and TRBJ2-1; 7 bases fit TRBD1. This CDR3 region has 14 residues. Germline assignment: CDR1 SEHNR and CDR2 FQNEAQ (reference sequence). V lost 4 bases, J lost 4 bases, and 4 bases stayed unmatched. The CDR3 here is CASSSHRGYNEQFF. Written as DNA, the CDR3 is TGTGCCAGCAGCTCCCACAGGGGATACAATGAGCAGTTCTTC.

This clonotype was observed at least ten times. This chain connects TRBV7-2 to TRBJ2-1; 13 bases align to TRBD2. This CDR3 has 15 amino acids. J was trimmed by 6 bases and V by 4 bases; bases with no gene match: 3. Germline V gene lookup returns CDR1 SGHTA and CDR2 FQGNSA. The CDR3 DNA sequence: TGTGCCAGCAGCTCGACTAGCGGGGGGATCAATGAGCAGTTCTTC. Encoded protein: CASSSTSGGINEQFF.

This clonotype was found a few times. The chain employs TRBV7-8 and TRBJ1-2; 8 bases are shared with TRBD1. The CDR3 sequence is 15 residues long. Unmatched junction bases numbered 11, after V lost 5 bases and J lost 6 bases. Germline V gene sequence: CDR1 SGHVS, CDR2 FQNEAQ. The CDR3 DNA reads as TGTGCCAGCAGCCCAGGGCCCGGACAGGGACATGGCTACACCTTC. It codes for CASSPGPGQGHGYTF.

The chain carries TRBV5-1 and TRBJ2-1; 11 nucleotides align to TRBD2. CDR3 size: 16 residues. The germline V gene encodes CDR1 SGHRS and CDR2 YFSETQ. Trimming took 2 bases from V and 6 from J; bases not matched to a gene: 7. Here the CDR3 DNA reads TGCGCCAGCAGCTTAGGACTAGCGGGTGTGTTCAATGAGCAGTTCTTC. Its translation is CASSLGLAGVFNEQFF.

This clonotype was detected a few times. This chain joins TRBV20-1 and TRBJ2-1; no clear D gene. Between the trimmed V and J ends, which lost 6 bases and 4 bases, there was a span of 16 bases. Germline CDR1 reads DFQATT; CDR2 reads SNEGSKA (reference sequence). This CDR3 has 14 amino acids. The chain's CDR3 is CSAPGPLGYNEQFF. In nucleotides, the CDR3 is TGCAGTGCCCCCGGACCTTTGGGGTACAATGAGCAGTTCTTC.

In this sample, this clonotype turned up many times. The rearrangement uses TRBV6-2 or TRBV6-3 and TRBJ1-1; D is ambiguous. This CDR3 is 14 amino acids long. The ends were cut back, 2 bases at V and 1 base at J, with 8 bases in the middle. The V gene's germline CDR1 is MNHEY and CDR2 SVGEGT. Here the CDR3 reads CASSYVPQNTEAFF. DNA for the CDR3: TGTGCCAGCAGTTACGTCCCACAGAACACTGAAGCTTTCTTT.

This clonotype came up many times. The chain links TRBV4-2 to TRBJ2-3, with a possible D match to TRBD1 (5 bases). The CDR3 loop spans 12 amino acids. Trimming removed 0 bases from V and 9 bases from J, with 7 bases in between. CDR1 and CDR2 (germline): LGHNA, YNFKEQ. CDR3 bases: TGTGCCAGCAGCCAAGATCAGGGAACGCAGTATTTT. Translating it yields CASSQDQGTQYF.

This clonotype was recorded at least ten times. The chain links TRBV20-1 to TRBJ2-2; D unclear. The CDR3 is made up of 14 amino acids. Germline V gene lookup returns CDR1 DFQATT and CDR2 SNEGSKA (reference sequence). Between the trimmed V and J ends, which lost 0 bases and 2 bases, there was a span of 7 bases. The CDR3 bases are TGCAGTGCTAGAGATATAGGAAACACCGGGGAGCTGTTTTTT. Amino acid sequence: CSARDIGNTGELFF.